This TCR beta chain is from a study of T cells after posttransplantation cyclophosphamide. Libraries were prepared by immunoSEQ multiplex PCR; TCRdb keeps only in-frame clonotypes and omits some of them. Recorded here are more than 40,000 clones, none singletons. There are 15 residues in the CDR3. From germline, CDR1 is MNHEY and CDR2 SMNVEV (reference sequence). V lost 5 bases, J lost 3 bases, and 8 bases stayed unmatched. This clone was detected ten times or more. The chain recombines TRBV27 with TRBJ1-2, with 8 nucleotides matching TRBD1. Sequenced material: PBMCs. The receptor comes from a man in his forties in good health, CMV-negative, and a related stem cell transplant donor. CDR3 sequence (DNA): TGTGCCAGCAGTCCCGGGACAGGCGGCTACTATGGCTACACCTTC. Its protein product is CASSPGTGGYYGYTF.